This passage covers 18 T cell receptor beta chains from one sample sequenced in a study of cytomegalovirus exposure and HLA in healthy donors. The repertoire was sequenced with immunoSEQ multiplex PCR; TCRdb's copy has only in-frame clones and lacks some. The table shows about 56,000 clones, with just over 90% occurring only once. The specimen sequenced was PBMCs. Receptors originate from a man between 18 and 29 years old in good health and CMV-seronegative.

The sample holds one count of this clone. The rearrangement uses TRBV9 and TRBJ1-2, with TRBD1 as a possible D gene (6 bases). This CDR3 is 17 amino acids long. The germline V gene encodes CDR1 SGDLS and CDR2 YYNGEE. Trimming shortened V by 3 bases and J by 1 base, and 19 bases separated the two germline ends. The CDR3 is CASSGSDSYLLNYGYTF. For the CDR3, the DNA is TGTGCCAGCAGCGGATCGGACAGTTACCTCCTTAACTATGGCTACACCTTC.

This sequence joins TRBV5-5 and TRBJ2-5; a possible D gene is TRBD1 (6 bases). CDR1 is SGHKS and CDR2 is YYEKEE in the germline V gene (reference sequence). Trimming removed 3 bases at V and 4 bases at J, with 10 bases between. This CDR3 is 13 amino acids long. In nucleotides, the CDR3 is TGTGCCAGCAGCTCTACAGGGTCAGAGACCCAGTACTTC. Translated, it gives CASSSTGSETQYF.

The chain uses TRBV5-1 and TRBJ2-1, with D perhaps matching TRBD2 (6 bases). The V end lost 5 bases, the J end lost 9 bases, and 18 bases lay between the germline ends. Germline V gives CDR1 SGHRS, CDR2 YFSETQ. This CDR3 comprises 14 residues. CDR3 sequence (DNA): TGCGCCAGCAGTGTGGGCCTGGGAGGTGGTGAGCAGTTCTTC. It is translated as CASSVGLGGGEQFF.

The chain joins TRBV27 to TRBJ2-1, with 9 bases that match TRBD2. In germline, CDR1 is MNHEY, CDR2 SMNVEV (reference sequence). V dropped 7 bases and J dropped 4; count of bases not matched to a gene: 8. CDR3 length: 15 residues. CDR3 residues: CASTHGTSKYNEQFF. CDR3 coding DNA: TGTGCCAGCACCCACGGGACTAGCAAGTACAATGAGCAGTTCTTC.

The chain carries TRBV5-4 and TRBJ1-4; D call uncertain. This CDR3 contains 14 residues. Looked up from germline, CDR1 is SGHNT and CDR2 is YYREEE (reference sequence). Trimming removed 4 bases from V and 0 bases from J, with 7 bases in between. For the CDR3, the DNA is TGTGCCAGCAGCCCGGGTGCAACTAATGAAAAACTGTTTTTT. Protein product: CASSPGATNEKLFF. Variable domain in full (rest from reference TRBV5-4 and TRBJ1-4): ETGVTQSPTHLIKTRGQQVTLRCSSQSGHNTVSWYQQALGQGPQFIFQYYREEENGRGNFPPRFSGLQFPNYSSELNVNALELDDSALYLCASSPGATNEKLFFGSGTQLSVL.

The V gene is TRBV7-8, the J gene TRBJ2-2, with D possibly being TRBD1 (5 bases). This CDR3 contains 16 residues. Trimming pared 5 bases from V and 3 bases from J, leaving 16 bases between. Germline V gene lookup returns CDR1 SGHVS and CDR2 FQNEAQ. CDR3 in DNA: TGTGCCAGCAGCCCACGCAGGGTTACGGACACCGGGGAGCTGTTTTTT. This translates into CASSPRRVTDTGELFF.

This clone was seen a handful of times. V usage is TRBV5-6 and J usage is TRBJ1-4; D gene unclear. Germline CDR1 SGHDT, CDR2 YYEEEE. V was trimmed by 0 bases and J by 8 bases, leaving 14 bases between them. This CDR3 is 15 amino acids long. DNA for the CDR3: TGTGCCAGCAGCTTGGCCGGGAGGTTCCGGGAAAAACTGTTTTTT. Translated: CASSLAGRFREKLFF.

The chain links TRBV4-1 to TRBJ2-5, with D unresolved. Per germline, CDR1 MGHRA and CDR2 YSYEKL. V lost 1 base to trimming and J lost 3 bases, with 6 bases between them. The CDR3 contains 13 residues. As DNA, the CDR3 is TGCGCCAGCAGCCAAGCCCCAAAAGAGACCCAGTACTTC. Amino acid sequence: CASSQAPKETQYF.

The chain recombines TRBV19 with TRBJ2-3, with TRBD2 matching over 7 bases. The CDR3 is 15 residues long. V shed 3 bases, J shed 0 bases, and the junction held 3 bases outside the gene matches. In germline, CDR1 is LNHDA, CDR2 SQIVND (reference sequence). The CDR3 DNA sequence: TGTGCCAGTAGTATCGGGGGGACTAGCACAGATACGCAGTATTTT. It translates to CASSIGGTSTDTQYF.

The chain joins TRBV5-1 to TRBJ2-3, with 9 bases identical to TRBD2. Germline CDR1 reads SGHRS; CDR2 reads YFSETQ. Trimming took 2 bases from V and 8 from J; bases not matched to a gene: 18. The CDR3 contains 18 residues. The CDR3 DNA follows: TGCGCCAGCAGCTTAGCGGGAGGATCGAGCAAGATAATTGGTACGCAGTATTTT. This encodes CASSLAGGSSKIIGTQYF.

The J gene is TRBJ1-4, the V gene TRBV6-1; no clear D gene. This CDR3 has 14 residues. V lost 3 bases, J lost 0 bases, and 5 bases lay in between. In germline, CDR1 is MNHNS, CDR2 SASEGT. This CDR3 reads CASSDIATNEKLFF. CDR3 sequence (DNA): TGTGCCAGCAGTGATATTGCAACTAATGAAAAACTGTTTTTT.

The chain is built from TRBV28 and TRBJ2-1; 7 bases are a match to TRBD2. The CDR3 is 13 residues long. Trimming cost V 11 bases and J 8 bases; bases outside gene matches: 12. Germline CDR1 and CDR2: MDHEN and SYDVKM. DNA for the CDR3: TGTGCCGCCTCGGGGGGTCCTAGGGATGAGCAGTTCTTC. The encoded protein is CAASGGPRDEQFF.

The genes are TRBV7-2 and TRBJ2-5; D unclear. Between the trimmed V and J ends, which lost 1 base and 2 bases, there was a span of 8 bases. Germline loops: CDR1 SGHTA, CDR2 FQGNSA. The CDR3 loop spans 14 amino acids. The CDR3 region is CASSLGFRQETQYF. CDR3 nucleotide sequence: TGTGCCAGCAGCTTAGGGTTTAGACAAGAGACCCAGTACTTC.

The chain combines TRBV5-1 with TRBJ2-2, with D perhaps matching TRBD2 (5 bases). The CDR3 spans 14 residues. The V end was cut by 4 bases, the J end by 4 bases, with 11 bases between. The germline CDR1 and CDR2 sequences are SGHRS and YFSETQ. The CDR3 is CASSPGISTGELFF. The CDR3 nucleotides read TGCGCCAGCAGCCCGGGGATATCCACCGGGGAGCTGTTTTTT.

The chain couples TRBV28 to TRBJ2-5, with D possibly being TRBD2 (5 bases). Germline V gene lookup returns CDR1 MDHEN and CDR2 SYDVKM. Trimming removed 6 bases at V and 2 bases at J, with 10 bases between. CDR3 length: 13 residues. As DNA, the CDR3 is TGTGCCAGCAGCGAGGACTTTCAAGAGACCCAGTACTTC. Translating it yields CASSEDFQETQYF.

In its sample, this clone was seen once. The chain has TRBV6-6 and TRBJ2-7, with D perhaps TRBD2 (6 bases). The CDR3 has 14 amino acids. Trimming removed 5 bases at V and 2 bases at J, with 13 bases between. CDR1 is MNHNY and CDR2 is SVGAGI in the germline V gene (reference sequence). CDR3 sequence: CASSGGTVTYEQYF. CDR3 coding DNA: TGTGCCAGCAGTGGGGGGACGGTTACCTACGAGCAGTACTTC.

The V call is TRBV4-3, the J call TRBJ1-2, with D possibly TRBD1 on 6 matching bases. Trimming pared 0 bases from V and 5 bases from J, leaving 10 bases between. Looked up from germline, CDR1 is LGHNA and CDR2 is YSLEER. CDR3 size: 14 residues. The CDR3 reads CASSQDEQGYGYTF. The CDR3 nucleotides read TGCGCCAGCAGCCAAGACGAACAGGGATATGGCTACACCTTC.

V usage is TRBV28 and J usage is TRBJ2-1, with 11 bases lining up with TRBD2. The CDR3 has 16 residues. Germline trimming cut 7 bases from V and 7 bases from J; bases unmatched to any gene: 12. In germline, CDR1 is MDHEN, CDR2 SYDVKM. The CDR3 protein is CASTTAGLADLNEQFF. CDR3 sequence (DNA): TGTGCCAGCACCACAGCGGGACTAGCGGACTTGAATGAGCAGTTCTTC.